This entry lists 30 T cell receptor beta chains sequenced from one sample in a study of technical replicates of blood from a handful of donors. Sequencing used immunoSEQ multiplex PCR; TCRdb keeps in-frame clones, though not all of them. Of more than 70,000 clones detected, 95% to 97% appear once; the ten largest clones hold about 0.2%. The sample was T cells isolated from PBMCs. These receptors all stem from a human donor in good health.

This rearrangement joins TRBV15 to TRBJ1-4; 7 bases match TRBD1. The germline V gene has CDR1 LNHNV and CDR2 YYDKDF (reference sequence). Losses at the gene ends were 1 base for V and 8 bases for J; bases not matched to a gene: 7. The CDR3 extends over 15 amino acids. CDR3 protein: CATSRAPGQAEKLFF. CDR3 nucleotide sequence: TGTGCCACCAGCAGAGCTCCTGGACAGGCAGAAAAACTGTTTTTT.

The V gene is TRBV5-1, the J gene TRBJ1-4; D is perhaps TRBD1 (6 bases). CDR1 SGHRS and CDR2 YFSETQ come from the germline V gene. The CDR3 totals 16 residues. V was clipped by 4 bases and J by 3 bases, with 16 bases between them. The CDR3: CASSRGGGRSNEKLFF. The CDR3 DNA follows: TGCGCCAGCAGCCGCGGGGGGGGGCGTTCTAATGAAAAACTGTTTTTT. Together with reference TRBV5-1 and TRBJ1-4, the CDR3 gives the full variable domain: KAGVTQTPRYLIKTRGQQVTLSCSPISGHRSVSWYQQTPGQGLQFLFEYFSETQRNKGNFPGRFSGRQFSNSRSEMNVSTLELGDSALYLCASSRGGGRSNEKLFFGSGTQLSVL.

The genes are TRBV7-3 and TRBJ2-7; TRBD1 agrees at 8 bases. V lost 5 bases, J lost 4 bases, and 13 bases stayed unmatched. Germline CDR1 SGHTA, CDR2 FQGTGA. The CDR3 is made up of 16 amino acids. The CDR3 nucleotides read TGTGCCAGCAGCCCCGAGGGACAGGTCCGACCTTACGAGCAGTACTTC. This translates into CASSPEGQVRPYEQYF.

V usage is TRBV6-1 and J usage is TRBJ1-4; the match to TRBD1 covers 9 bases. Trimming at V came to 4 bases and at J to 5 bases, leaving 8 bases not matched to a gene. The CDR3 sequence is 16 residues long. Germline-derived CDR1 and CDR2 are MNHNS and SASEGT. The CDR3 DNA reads TGTGCCAGCAGTGGGTCCGGGACAGGGCTGAATGAAAAACTGTTTTTT. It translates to CASSGSGTGLNEKLFF.

CDR3 bases: TGCGCCAGCAGCTTGGTCACAGGGGGCGAGATTGGCCAAGCTTTCTTT. Translation gives CASSLVTGGEIGQAFF. The genes are TRBV5-1 and TRBJ1-1, with TRBD1 matching 9 bases. The V and J ends lost 0 bases and 9 bases, in that order; junction bases with no gene match: 12. Germline V gene sequence: CDR1 SGHRS, CDR2 YFSETQ. The CDR3 has 16 amino acids.

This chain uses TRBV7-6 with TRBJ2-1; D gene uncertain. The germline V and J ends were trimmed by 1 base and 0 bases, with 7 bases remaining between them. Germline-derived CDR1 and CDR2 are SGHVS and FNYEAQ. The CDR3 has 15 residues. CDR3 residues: CASSLDRHSYNEQFF. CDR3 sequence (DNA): TGTGCCAGCAGCTTAGACAGACACTCCTACAATGAGCAGTTCTTC.

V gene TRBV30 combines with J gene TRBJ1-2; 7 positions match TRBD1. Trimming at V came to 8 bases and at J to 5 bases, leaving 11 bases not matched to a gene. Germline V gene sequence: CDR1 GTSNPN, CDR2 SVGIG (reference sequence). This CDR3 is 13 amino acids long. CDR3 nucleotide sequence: TGTGCCGCCAAACAGGGGCAGATTTATGGCTACACCTTC. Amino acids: CAAKQGQIYGYTF.

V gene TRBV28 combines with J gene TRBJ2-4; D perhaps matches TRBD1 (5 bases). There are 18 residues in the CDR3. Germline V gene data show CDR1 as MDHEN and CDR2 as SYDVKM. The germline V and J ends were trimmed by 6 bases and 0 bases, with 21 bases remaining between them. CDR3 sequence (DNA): TGTGCCAGCAGCTCTAACAATTTAGGGGTGAGAGCCAAAAACATTCAGTACTTC. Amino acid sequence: CASSSNNLGVRAKNIQYF.

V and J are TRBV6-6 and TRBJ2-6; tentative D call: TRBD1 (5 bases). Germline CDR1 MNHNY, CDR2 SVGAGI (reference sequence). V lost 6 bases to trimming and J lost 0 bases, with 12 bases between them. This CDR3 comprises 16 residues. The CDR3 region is CASSSDIFSGANVLTF. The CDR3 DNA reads TGTGCCAGCAGCTCGGACATCTTCTCTGGGGCCAACGTCCTGACTTTC.

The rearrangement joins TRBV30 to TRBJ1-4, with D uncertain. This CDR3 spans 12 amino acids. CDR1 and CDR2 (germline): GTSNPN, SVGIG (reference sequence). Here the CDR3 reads CAHGRLNEKLFF. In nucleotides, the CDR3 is TGTGCTCACGGGAGATTAAATGAAAAACTGTTTTTT.

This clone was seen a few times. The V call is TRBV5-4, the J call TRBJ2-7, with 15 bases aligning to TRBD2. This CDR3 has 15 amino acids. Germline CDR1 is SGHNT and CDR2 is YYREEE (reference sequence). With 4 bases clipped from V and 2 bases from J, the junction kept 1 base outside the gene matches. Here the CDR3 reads CASSRTSGGAYEQYF. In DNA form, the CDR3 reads TGTGCCAGCAGCCGGACTAGCGGGGGGGCCTACGAGCAGTACTTC.

The CDR3 loop reads CASSPRDIANEKLFF. In DNA, the CDR3 is TGTGCCAGCAGCCCCCGGGACATTGCAAATGAAAAACTGTTTTTT. V and J are TRBV7-9 and TRBJ1-4; D might be TRBD1 (6 bases). The V end lost 5 bases, the J end lost 5 bases, and 15 bases lay between the germline ends. The CDR3 is 15 amino acids. Germline V gives CDR1 SEHNR, CDR2 FQNEAQ (reference sequence). The full variable domain, in which reference TRBV7-9 and TRBJ1-4 provide the parts outside the CDR3, is DTGVSQNPRHKITKRGQNVTFRCDPISEHNRLYWYRQTLGQGPEFLTYFQNEAQLEKSRLLSDRFSAERPKGSFSTLEIQRTEQGDSAMYLCASSPRDIANEKLFFGSGTQLSVL.

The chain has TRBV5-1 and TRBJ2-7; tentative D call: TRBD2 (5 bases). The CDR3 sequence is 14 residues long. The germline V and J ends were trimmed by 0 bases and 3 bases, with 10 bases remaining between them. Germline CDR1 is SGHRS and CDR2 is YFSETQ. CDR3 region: CASSLAYGLYEQYF. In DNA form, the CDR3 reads TGCGCCAGCAGCTTGGCCTACGGACTCTACGAGCAGTACTTC.

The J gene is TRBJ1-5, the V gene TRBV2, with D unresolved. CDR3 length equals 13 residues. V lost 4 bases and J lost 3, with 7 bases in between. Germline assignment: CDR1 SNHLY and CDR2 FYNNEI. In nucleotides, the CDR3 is TGTGCCAGCAGTGTAGAAAACAATCAGCCCCAGCATTTT. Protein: CASSVENNQPQHF.

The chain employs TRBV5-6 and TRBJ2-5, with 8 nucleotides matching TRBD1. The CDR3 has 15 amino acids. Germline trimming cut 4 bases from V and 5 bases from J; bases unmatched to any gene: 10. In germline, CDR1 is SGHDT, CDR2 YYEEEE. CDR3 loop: CASSLIDRGSETQYF. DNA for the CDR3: TGTGCCAGCAGCCTTATTGACAGGGGATCTGAGACCCAGTACTTC.

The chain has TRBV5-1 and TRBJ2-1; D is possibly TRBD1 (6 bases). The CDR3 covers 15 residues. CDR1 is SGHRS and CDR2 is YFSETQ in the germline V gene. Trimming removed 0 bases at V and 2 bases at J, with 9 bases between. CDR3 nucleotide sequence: TGCGCCAGCAGCTTGGGGCCAGGGGCCTACAATGAGCAGTTCTTC. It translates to CASSLGPGAYNEQFF.

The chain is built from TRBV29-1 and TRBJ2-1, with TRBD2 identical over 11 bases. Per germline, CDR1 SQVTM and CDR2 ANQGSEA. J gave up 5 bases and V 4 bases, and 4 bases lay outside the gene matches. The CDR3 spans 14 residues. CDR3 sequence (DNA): TGCAGCGTTGTAGCGGGAGGGTATCACAATGAGCAGTTCTTC. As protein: CSVVAGGYHNEQFF.

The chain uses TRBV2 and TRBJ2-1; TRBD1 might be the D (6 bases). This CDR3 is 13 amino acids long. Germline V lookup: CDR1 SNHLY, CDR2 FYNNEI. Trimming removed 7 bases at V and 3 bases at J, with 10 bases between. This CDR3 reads CASILDSYNEQFF. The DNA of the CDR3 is TGTGCCAGCATCCTGGACAGCTACAATGAGCAGTTCTTC.

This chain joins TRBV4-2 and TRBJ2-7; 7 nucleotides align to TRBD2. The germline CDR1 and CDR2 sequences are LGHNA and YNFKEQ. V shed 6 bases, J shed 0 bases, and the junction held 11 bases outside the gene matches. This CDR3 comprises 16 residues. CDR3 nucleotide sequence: TGTGCCAGCAGACGTAGGGGAGGGTGGAGCTCCTACGAGCAGTACTTC. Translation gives CASRRRGGWSSYEQYF.

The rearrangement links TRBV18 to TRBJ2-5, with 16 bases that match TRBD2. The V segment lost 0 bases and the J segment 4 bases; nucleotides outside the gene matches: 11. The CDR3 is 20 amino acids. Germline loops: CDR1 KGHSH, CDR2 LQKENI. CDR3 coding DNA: TGTGCCAGCTCACCACCGGGACTAGCGGGAGGGCCCGGAGGAGTAGAGACCCAGTACTTC. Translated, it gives CASSPPGLAGGPGGVETQYF.

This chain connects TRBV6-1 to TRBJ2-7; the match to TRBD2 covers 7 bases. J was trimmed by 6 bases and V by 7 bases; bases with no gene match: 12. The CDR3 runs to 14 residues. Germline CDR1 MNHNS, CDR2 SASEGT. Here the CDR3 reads CASIPSGMRGEQYF. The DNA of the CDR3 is TGTGCCAGCATTCCGAGCGGGATGCGTGGCGAGCAGTACTTC.

CDR3 sequence (DNA): TGCGCCAGCAGCGAACAACAGGGATTGAACACTGAAGCTTTCTTT. Amino acid sequence: CASSEQQGLNTEAFF. The V gene is TRBV5-1, the J gene TRBJ1-1; possibly TRBD1 for D (6 bases). The CDR3 runs to 15 residues. CDR1 and CDR2 (germline): SGHRS, YFSETQ. V lost 4 bases, J lost 0 bases, and 13 bases lay in between.

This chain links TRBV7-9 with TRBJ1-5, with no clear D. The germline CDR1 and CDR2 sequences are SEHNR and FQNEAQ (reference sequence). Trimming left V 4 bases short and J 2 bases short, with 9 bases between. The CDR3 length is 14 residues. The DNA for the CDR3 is TGTGCCAGCAGCTCAATTCAGGGCAATCAGCCCCAGCATTTT. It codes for CASSSIQGNQPQHF.

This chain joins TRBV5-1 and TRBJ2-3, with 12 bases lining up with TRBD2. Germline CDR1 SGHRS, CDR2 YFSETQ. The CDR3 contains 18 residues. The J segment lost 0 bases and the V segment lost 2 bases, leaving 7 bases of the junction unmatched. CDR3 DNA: TGCGCCAGCAGCTTATCCCGGACTAGCGGGACTAGCACAGATACGCAGTATTTT. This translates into CASSLSRTSGTSTDTQYF.

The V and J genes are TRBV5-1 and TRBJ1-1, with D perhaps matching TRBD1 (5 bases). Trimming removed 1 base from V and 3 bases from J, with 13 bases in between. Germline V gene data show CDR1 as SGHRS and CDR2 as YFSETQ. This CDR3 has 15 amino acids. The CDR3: CASSLSGAGDTEAFF. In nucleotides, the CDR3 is TGCGCCAGCAGCTTGTCGGGTGCGGGGGACACTGAAGCTTTCTTT.

The CDR3 reads CASSLPGQGVLGETQYF. The CDR3 DNA reads TGTGCCAGCAGCTTACCTGGACAGGGAGTCTTGGGAGAGACCCAGTACTTC. This chain uses TRBV5-6 with TRBJ2-5, with 8 bases aligning to TRBD1. This CDR3 has 17 amino acids. The V gene's germline CDR1 is SGHDT and CDR2 YYEEEE. V lost 2 bases and J lost 4; bases outside the gene matches: 13.

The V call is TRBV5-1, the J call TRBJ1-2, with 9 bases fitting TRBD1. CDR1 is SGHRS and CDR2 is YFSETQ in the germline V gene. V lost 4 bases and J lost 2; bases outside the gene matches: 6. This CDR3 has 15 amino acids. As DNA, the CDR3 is TGCGCCAGCAGCCCGGGGACAGGGCCAAACTATGGCTACACCTTC. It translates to CASSPGTGPNYGYTF.

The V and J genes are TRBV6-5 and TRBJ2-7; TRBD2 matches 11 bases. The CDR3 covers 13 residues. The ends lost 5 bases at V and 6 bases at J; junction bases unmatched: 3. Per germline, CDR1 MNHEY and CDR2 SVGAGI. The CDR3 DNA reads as TGTGCCAGCAGTCCCGGGACTAGCGGCGAGCAGTACTTC. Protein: CASSPGTSGEQYF.

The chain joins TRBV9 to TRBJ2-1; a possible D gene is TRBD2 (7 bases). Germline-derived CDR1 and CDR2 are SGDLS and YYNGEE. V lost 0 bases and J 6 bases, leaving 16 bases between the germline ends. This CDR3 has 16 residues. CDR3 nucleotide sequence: TGTGCCAGCAGCGTAGAGGGGGGGGCCAAAAGCAATGAGCAGTTCTTC. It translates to CASSVEGGAKSNEQFF.

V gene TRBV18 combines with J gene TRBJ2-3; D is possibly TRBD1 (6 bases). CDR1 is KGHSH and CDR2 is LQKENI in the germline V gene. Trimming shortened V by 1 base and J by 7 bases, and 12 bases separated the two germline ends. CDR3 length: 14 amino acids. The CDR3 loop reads CASSPQQGANTQYF. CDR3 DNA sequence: TGTGCCAGCTCACCACAACAGGGAGCCAATACGCAGTATTTT.